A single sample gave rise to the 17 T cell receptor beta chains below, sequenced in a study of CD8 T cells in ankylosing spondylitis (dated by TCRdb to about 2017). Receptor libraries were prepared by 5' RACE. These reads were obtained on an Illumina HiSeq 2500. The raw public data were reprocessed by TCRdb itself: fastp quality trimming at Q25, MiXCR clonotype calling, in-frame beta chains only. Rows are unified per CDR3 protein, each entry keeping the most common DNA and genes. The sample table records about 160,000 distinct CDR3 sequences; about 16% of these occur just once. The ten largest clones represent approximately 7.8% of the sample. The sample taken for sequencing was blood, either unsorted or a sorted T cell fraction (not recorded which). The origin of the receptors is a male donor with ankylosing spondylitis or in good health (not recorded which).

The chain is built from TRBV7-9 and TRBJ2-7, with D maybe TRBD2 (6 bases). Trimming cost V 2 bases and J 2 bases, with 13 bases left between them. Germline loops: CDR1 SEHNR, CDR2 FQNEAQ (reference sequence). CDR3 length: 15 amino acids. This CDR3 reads CASSLKFGSAYEQYF. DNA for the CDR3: TGTGCCAGCAGCTTAAAATTCGGGAGTGCCTACGAGCAGTACTTC.

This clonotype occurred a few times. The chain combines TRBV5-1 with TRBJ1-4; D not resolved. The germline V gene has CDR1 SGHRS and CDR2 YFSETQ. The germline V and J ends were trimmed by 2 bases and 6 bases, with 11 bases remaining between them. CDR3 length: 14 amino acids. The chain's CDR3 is CASSLNRGDEKLFF. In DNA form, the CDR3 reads TGCGCCAGCAGCTTAAATCGGGGAGATGAAAAACTGTTTTTT. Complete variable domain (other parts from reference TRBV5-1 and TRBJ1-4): KAGVTQTPRYLIKTRGQQVTLSCSPISGHRSVSWYQQTPGQGLQFLFEYFSETQRNKGNFPGRFSGRQFSNSRSEMNVSTLELGDSALYLCASSLNRGDEKLFFGSGTQLSVL.

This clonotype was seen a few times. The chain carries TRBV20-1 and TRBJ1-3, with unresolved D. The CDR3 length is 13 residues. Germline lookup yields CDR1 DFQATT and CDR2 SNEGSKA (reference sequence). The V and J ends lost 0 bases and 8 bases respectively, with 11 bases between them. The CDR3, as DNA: TGCAGTGCTAGAGAAGCGGGGTGGGACACCATATATTTT. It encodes CSAREAGWDTIYF.

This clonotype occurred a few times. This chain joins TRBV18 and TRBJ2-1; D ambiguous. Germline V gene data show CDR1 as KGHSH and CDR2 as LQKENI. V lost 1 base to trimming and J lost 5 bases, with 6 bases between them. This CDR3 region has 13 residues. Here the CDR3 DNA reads TGTGCCAGCTCACCACGACCTGACAATGAGCAGTTCTTC. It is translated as CASSPRPDNEQFF. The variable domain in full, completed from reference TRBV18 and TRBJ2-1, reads NAGVMQNPRHLVRRRGQEARLRCSPMKGHSHVYWYRQLPEEGLKFMVYLQKENIIDESGMPKERFSAEFPKEGPSILRIQQVVRGDSAAYFCASSPRPDNEQFFGPGTRLTVL.

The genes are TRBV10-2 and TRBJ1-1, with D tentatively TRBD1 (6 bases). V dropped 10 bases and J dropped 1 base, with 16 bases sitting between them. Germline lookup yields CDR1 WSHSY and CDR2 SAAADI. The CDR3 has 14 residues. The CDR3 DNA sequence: TGCGCCACCCTCGGGGGGGCAGGGAACACTGAAGCTTTCTTT. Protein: CATLGGAGNTEAFF.

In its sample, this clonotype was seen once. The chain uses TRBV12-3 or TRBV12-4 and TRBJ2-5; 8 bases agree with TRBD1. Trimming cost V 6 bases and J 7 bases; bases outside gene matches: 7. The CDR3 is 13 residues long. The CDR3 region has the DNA TGTGCCAGCAGAGGCAGGGGGCAGGTGACCCAGTACTTC. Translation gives CASRGRGQVTQYF.

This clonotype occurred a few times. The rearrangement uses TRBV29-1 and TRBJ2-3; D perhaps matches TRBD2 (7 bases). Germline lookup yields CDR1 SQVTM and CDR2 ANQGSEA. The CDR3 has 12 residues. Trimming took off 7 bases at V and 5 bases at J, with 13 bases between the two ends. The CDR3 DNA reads TGCAGCGCTGGGGGGGGCGAAGATACGCAGTATTTT. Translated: CSAGGGEDTQYF.

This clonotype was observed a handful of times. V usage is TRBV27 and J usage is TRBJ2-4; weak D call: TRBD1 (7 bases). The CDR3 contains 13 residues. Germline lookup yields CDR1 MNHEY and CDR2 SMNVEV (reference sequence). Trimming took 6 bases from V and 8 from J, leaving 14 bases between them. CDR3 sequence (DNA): TGTGCCAGCAGCGCGGGACAGTTAGACATTCAGTACTTC. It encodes CASSAGQLDIQYF.

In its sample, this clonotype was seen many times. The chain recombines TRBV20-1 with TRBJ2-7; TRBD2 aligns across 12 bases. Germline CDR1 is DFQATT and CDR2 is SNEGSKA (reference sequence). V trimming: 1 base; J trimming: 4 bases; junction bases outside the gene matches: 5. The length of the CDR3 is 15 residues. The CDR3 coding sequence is TGCAGTGCTAGAGGACAGACTAGCGGGAGTTACGAGCAGTACTTC. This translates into CSARGQTSGSYEQYF.

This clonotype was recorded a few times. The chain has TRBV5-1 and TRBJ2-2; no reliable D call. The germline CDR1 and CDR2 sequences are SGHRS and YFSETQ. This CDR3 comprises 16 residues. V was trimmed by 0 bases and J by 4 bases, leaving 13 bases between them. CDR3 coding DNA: TGCGCCAGCAGCTTGGCGGGCGGTTCGAGCACCGGGGAGCTGTTTTTT. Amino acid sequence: CASSLAGGSSTGELFF.

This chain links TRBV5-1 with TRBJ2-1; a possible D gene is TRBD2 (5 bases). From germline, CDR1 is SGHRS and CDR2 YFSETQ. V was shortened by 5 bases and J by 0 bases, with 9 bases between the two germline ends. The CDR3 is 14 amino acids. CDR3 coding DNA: TGCGCCAGCAGGCCAGCGGCCTCCTACAATGAGCAGTTCTTC. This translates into CASRPAASYNEQFF.

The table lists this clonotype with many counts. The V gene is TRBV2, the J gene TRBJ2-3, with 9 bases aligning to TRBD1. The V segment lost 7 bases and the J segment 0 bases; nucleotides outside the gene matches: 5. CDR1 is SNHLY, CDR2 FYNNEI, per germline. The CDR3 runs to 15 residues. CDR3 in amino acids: CASNRDRASTDTQYF. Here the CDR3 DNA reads TGTGCCAGCAACCGGGACAGGGCTAGCACAGATACGCAGTATTTT. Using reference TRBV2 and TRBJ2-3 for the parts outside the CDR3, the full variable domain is EPEVTQTPSHQVTQMGQEVILRCVPISNHLYFYWYRQILGQKVEFLVSFYNNEISEKSEIFDDQFSVERPDGSNFTLKIRSTKLEDSAMYFCASNRDRASTDTQYFGPGTRLTVL.

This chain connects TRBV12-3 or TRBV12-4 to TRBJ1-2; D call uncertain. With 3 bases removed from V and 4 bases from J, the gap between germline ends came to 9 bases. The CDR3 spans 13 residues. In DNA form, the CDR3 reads TGTGCCAGCAGTTTCGGGGAGGGCTATGGCTACACCTTC. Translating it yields CASSFGEGYGYTF.

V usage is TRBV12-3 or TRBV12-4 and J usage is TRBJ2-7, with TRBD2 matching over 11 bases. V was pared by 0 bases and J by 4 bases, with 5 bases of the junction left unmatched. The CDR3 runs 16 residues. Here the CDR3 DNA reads TGTGCCAGCAGTTTAGCCAGGACTAGCGGGCAATACGAGCAGTACTTC. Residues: CASSLARTSGQYEQYF.

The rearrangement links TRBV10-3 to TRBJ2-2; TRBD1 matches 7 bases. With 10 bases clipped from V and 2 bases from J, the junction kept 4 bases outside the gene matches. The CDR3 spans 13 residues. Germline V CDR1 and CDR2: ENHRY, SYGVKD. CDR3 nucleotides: TGTGCCACCACAGGGGCCAACACCGGGGAGCTGTTTTTT. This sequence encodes CATTGANTGELFF.

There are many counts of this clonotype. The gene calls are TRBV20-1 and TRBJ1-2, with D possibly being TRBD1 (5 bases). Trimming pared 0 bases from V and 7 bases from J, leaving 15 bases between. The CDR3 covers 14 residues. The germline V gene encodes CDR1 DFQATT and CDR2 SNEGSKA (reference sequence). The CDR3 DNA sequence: TGCAGTGCTAGAGATATACAGGCTGGAAGTGGCTACACCTTC. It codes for CSARDIQAGSGYTF.

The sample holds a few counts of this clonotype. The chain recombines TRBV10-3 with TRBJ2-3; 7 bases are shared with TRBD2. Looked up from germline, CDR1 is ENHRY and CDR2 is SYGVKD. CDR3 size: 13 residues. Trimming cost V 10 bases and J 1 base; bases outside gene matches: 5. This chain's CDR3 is CATIAGGTDTQYF. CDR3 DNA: TGTGCCACTATAGCGGGCGGCACAGATACGCAGTATTTT.